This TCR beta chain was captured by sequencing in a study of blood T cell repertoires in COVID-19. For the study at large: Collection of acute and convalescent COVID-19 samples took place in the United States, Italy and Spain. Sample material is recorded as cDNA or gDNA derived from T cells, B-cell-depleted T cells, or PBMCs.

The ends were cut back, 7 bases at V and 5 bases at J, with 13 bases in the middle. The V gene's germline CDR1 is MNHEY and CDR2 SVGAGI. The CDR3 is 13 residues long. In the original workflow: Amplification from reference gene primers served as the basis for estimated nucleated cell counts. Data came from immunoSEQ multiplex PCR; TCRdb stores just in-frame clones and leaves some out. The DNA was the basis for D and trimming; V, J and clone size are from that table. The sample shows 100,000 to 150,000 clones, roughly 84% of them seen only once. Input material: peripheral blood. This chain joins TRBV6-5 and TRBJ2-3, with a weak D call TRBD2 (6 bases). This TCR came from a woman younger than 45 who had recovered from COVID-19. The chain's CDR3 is CASIRELGDTQYF. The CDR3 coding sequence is TGTGCCAGCATCCGGGAGCTGGGAGATACGCAGTATTTT.